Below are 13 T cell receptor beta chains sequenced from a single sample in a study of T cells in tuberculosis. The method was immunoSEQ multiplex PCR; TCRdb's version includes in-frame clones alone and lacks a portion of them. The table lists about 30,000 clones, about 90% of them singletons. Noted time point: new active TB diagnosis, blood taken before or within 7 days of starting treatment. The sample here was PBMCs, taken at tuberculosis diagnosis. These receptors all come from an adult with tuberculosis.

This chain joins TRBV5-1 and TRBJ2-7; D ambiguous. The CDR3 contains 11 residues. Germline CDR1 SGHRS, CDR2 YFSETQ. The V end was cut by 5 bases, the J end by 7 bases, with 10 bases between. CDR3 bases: TGCGCCAGCAGAGGCGAGACAGAGCAGTACTTC. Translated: CASRGETEQYF. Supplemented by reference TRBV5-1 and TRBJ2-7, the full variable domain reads KAGVTQTPRYLIKTRGQQVTLSCSPISGHRSVSWYQQTPGQGLQFLFEYFSETQRNKGNFPGRFSGRQFSNSRSEMNVSTLELGDSALYLCASRGETEQYFGPGTRLTVT.

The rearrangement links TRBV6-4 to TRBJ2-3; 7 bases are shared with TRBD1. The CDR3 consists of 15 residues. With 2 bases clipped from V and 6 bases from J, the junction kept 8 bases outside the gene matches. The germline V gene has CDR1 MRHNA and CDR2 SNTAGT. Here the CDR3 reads CASSDGGQSWDTQYF. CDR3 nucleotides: TGTGCCAGCAGTGACGGGGGACAGAGCTGGGATACGCAGTATTTT.

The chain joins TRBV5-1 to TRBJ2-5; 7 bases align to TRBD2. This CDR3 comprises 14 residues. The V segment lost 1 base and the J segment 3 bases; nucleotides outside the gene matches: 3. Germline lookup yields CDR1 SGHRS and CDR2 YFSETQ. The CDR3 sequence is CASSLTGREETQYF. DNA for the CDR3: TGCGCCAGCAGCTTGACTGGGAGGGAAGAGACCCAGTACTTC.

The CDR3 sequence: CASSSSPKPQHF. CDR3 nucleotide sequence: TGTGCCAGCAGTTCAAGCCCCAAGCCCCAGCATTTT. This sequence joins TRBV28 and TRBJ1-5; D gene uncertain. The CDR3 length is 12 residues. Germline V CDR1 and CDR2: MDHEN, SYDVKM. Deletions cut 4 bases from V and 8 bases from J, with 9 bases between.

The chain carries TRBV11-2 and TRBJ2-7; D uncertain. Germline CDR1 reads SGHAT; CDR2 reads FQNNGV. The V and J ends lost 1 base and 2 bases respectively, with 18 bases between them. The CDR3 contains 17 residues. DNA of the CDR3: TGTGCCAGCAGCTTAGTTATTTTAGCAAATCACCCCTACGAGCAGTACTTC. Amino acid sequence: CASSLVILANHPYEQYF.

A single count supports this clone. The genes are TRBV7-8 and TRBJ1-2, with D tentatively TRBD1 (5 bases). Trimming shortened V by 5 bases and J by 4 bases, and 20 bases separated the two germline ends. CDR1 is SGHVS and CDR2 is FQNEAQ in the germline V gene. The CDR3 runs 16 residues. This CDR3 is CASSPGSTGGSYGYTF. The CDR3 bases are TGTGCCAGCAGCCCGGGTTCGACGGGGGGATCCTATGGCTACACCTTC.

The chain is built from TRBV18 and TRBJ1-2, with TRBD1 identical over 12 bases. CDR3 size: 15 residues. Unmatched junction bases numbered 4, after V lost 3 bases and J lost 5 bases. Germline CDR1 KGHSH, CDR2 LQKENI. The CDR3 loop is CASSPGQGARYGYTF. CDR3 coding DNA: TGTGCCAGCTCACCGGGACAGGGGGCGCGATATGGCTACACCTTC. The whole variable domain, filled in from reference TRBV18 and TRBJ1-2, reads NAGVMQNPRHLVRRRGQEARLRCSPMKGHSHVYWYRQLPEEGLKFMVYLQKENIIDESGMPKERFSAEFPKEGPSILRIQQVVRGDSAAYFCASSPGQGARYGYTFGSGTRLTVV.

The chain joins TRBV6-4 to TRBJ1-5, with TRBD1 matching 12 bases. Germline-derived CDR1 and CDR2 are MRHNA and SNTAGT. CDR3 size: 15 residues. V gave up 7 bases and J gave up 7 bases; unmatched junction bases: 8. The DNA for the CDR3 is TGTGCCAGCATAAGGGACAGGGGGCCGCGGCAGCCCCAGCATTTT. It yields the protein CASIRDRGPRQPQHF.

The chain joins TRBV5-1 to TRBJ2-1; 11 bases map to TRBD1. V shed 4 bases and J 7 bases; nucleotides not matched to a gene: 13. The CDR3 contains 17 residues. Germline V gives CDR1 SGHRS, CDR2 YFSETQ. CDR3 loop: CASSLAPGQGEENEQFF. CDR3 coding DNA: TGCGCCAGCAGCCTCGCCCCGGGACAGGGGGAGGAAAATGAGCAGTTCTTC.

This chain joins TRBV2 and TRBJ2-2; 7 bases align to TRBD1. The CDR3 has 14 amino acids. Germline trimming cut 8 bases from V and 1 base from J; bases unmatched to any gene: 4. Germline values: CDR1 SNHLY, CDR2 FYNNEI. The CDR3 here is CASGRTGNTGELFF. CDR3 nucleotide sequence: TGTGCCAGCGGAAGGACAGGGAACACCGGGGAGCTGTTTTTT.

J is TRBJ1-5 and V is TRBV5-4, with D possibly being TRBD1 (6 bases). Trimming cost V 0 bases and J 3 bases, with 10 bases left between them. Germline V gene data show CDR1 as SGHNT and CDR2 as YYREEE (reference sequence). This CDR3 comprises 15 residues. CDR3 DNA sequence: TGTGCCAGCAGCTTGGGGGGGGGCAACAATCAGCCCCAGCATTTT. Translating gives CASSLGGGNNQPQHF.

The CDR3 coding sequence is TGTGCCAGTAGACTGGGACAGGGGGGCTATGGCTACACCTTC. Its protein is CASRLGQGGYGYTF. The genes are TRBV19 and TRBJ1-2; TRBD1 aligns across 11 bases. The CDR3 sequence is 14 residues long. Unmatched junction bases numbered 4, after V lost 6 bases and J lost 4 bases. The V gene's germline CDR1 is LNHDA and CDR2 SQIVND (reference sequence).

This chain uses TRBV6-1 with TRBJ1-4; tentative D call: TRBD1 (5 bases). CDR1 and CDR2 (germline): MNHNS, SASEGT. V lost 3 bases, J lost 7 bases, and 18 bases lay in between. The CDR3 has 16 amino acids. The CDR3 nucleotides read TGTGCCAGCAGTGAGCAGAGCGGGGCAGGTGGTGAAAAACTGTTTTTT. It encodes CASSEQSGAGGEKLFF.